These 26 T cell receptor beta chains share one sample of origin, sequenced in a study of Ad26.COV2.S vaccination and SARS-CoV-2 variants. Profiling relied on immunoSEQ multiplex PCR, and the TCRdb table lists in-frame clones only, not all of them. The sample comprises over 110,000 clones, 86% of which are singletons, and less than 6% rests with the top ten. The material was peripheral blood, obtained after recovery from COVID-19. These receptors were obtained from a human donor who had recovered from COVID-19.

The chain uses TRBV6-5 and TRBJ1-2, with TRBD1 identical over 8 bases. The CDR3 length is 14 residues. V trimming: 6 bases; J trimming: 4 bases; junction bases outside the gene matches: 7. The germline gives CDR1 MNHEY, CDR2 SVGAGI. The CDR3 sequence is CASRTTGDGYGYTF. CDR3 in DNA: TGTGCCAGCAGGACGACAGGGGATGGCTATGGCTACACCTTC.

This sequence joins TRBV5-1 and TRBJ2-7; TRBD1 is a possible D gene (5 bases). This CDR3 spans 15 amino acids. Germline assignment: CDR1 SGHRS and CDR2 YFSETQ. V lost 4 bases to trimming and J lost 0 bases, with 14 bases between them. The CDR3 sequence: CASSLRQFSSYEQYF. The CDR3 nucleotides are TGCGCCAGCAGCCTAAGACAGTTTAGCTCCTACGAGCAGTACTTC. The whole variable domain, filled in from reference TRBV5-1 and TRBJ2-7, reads KAGVTQTPRYLIKTRGQQVTLSCSPISGHRSVSWYQQTPGQGLQFLFEYFSETQRNKGNFPGRFSGRQFSNSRSEMNVSTLELGDSALYLCASSLRQFSSYEQYFGPGTRLTVT.

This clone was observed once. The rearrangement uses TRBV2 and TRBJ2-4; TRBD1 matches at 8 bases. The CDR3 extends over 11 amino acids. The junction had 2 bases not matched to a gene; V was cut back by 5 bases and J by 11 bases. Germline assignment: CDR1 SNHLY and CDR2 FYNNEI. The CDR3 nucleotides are TGTGCCAGCAGTCCACAGGGGGTTCAGTACTTC. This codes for CASSPQGVQYF. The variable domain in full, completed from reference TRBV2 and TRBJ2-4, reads EPEVTQTPSHQVTQMGQEVILRCVPISNHLYFYWYRQILGQKVEFLVSFYNNEISEKSEIFDDQFSVERPDGSNFTLKIRSTKLEDSAMYFCASSPQGVQYFGAGTRLSVL.

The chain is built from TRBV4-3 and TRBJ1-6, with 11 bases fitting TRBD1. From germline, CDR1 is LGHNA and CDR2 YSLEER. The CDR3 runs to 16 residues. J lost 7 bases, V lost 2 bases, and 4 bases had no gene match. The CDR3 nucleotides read TGCGCCAGCAGCCAATCCAGGACAGGGGGCAATTCACCCCTCCACTTT. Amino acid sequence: CASSQSRTGGNSPLHF.

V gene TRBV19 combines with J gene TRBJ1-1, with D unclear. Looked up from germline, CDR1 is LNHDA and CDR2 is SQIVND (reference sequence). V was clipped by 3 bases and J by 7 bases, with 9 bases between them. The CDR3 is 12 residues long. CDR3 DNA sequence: TGTGCCAGTAGTATCGGGATGCGTGAAGCTTTCTTT. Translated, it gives CASSIGMREAFF.

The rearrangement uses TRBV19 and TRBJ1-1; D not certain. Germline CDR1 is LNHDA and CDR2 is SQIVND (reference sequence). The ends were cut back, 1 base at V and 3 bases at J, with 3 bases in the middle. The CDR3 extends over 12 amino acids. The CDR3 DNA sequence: TGTGCCAGTAGTATAGGGTACACTGAAGCTTTCTTT. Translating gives CASSIGYTEAFF.

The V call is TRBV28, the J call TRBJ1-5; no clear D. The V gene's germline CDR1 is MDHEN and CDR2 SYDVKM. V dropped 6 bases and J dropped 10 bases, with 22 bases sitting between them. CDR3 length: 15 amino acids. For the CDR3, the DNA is TGTGCCAGCAGCGAATTGGGAATGGATTCGAGCCCCCAGCATTTT. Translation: CASSELGMDSSPQHF.

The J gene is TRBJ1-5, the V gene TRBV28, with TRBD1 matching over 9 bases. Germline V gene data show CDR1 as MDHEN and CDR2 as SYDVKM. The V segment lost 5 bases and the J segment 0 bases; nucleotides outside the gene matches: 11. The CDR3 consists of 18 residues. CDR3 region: CASSDTTRDRDSNQPQHF. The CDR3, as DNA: TGTGCCAGCAGTGACACCACTCGGGACAGGGATAGCAATCAGCCCCAGCATTTT. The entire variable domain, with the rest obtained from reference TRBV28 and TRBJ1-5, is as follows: DVKVTQSSRYLVKRTGEKVFLECVQDMDHENMFWYRQDPGLGLRLIYFSYDVKMKEKGDIPEGYSVSREKKERFSLILESASTNQTSMYLCASSDTTRDRDSNQPQHFGDGTRLSIL.

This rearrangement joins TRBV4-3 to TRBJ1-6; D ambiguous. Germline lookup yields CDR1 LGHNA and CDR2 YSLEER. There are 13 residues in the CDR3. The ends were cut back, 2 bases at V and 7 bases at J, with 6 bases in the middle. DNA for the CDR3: TGCGCCAGCAGCCAATATATCAATTCACCCCTCCACTTT. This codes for CASSQYINSPLHF.

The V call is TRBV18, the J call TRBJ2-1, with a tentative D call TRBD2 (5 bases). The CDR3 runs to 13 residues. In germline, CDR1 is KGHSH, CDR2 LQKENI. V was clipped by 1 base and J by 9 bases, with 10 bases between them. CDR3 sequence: CASSPREGSEQFF. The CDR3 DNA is TGTGCCAGCTCACCACGTGAGGGTAGTGAGCAGTTCTTC.

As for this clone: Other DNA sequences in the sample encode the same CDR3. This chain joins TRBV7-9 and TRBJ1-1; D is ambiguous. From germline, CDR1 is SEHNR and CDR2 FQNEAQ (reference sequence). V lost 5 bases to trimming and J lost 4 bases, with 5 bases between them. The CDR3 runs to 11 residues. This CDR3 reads CASSPGTEAFF. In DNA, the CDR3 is TGTGCCAGCAGCCCAGGCACTGAAGCTTTCTTT.

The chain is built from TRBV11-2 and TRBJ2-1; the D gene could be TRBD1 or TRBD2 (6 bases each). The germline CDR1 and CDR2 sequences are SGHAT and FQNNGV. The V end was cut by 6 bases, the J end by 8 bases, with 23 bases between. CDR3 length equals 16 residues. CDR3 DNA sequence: TGTGCCAGCAGATCTCTACCGGGGGCCCCCTGGGATGAGCAGTTCTTC. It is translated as CASRSLPGAPWDEQFF.

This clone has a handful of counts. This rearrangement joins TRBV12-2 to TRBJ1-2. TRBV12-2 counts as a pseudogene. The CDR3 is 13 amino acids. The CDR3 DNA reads TGTGCAAGTCGCTTAGCGGCTGGGAATGGCTACACCTTC. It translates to CASRLAAGNGYTF.

The CDR3 coding sequence is TGTGCCAGCAGCTTATTCCCGGACAGGGTCAATGAGCAGTTCTTC. Translating it yields CASSLFPDRVNEQFF. This chain uses TRBV11-2 with TRBJ2-1; 8 positions match TRBD1. Germline V CDR1 and CDR2: SGHAT, FQNNGV. Germline trimming cut 2 bases from V and 6 bases from J; bases unmatched to any gene: 6. There are 15 residues in the CDR3. The whole variable domain, remainder taken from reference TRBV11-2 and TRBJ2-1, is EAGVAQSPRYKIIEKRQSVAFWCNPISGHATLYWYQQILGQGPKLLIQFQNNGVVDDSQLPKDRFSAERLKGVDSTLKIQPAKLEDSAVYLCASSLFPDRVNEQFFGPGTRLTVL.

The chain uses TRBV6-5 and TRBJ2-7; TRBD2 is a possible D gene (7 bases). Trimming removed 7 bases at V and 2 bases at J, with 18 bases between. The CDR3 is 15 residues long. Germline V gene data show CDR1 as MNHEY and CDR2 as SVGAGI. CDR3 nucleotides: TGTGCCAGCACGAAGGCGGGGGCAACTCCCTACGAGCAGTACTTC. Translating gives CASTKAGATPYEQYF.

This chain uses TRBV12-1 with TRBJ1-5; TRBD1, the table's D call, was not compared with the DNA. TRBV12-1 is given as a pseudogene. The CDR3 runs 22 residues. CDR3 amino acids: CASSFGGWRTGGFRYRDQPQHF. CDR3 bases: TGTGCCAGCAGCTTTGGTGGATGGAGGACAGGGGGCTTTCGGTATAGGGATCAGCCCCAGCATTTT.

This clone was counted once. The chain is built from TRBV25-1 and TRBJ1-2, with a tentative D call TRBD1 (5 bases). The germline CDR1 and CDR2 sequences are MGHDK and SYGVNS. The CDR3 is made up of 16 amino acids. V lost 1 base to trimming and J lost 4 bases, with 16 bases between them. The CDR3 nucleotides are TGTGCCAGCAGTGAATTAGGGGTGGATTGGCCCTATGGCTACACCTTC. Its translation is CASSELGVDWPYGYTF.

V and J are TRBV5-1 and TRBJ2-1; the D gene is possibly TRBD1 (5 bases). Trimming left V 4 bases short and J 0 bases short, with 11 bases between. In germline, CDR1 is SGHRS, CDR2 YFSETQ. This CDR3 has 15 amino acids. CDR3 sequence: CASSLQVSSYNEQFF. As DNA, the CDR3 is TGCGCCAGCAGCCTACAGGTGAGCTCCTACAATGAGCAGTTCTTC.

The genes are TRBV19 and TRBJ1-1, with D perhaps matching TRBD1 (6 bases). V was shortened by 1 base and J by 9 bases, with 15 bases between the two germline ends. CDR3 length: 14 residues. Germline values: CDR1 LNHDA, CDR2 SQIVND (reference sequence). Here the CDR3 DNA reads TGTGCCAGTAGTATAGGAGGGGGGCAGGTTAAAGCTTTCTTT. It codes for CASSIGGGQVKAFF.

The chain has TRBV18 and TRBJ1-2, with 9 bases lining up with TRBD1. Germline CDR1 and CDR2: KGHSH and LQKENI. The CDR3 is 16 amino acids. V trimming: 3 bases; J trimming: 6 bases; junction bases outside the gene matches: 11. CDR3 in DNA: TGTGCCAGCTCACCGACGCCGGGACAGGGTCAGGATGGCTACACCTTC. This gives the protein CASSPTPGQGQDGYTF.

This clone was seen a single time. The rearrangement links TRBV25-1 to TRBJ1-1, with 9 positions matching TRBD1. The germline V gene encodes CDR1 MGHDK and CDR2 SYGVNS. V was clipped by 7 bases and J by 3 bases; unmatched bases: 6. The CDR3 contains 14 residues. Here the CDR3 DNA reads TGTGCCAGCACCGGGGACAGGGCTTACACTGAAGCTTTCTTT. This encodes CASTGDRAYTEAFF. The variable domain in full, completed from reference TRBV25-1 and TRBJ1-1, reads EADIYQTPRYLVIGTGKKITLECSQTMGHDKMYWYQQDPGMELHLIHYSYGVNSTEKGDLSSESTVSRIRTEHFPLTLESARPSHTSQYLCASTGDRAYTEAFFGQGTRLTVV.

The CDR3 DNA reads as TGCGCCAGCAGCCCCCCCGAACTTAGCTCCTACAATGAGCAGTTCTTC. Amino acid sequence: CASSPPELSSYNEQFF. This chain uses TRBV5-1 with TRBJ2-1; D gene ambiguous. V lost 4 bases, J lost 0 bases, and 14 bases lay in between. The CDR3 is 16 residues long. In germline, CDR1 is SGHRS, CDR2 YFSETQ.

The CDR3 region is CASSLRGGKETQYF. CDR3 coding DNA: TGTGCCAGCAGCTTGCGGGGGGGCAAAGAGACCCAGTACTTC. The chain couples TRBV5-4 to TRBJ2-5, with 8 bases aligning to TRBD2. J gave up 3 bases and V 1 base, and 2 bases lay outside the gene matches. This CDR3 spans 14 amino acids. Germline V lookup: CDR1 SGHNT, CDR2 YYREEE (reference sequence).

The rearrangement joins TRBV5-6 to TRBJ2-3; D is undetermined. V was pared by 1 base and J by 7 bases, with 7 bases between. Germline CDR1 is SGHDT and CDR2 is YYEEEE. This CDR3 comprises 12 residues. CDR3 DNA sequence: TGTGCCAGCAGCTTGTTACTCCATACGCAGTATTTT. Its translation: CASSLLLHTQYF.

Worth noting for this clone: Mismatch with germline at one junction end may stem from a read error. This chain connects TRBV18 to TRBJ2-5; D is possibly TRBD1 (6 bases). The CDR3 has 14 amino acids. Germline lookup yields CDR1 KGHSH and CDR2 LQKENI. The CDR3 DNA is TGTGCCAGCTCGCTTAACAGGGAACAAGGGACCCAGTACTTC. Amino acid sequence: CASSLNREQGTQYF.

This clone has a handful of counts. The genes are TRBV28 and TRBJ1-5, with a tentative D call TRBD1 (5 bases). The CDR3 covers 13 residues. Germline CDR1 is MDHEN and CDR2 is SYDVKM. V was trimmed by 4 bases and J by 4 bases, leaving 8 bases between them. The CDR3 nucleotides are TGTGCCAGCAGTTGGGACGGTAATCAGCCCCAGCATTTT. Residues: CASSWDGNQPQHF.